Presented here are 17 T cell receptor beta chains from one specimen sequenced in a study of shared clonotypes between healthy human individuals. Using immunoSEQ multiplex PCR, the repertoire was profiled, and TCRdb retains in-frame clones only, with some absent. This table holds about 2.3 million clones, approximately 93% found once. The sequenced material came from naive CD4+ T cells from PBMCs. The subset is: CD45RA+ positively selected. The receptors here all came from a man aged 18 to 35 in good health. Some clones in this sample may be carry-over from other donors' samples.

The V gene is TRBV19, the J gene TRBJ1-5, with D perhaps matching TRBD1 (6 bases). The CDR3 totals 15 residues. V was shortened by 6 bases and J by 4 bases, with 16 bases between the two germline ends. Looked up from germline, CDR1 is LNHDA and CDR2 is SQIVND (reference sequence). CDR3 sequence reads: CASSLLGRGNQPQHF. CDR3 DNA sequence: TGTGCCAGTAGCCTCCTGGGCAGGGGTAATCAGCCCCAGCATTTT.

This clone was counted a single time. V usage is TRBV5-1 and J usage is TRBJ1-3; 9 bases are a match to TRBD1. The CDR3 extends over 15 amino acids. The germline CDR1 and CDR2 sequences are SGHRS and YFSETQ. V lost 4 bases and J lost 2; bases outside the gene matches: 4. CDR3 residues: CASSRGQGAGNTIYF. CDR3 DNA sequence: TGCGCCAGCAGCCGGGGACAGGGTGCTGGAAACACCATATATTTT.

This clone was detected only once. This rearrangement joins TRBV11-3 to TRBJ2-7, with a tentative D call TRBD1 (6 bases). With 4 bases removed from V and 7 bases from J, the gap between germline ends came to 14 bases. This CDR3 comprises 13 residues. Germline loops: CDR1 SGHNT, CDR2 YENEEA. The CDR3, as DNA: TGTGCCAGCAGCTCAGGGGCTATGGGGGAGCAGTACTTC. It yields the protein CASSSGAMGEQYF.

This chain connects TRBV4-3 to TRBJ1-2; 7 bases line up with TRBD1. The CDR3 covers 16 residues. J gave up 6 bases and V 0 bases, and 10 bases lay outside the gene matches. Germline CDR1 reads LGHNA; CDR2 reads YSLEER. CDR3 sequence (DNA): TGCGCCAGCAGCCAAGATTTGCGGGGACAGTTGGATGGCTACACCTTC. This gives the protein CASSQDLRGQLDGYTF.

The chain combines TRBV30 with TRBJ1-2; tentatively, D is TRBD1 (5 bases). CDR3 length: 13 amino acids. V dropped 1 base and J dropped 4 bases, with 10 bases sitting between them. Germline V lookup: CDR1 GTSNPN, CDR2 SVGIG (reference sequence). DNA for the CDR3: TGTGCCTGGAGTGCGGGACTCCCCTATGGCTACACCTTC. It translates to CAWSAGLPYGYTF.

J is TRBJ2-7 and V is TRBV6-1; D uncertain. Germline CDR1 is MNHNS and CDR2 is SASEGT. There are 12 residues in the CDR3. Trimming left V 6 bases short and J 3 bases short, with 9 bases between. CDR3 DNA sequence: TGTGCCAGCAGAGCTACCCTCTACGAGCAGTACTTC. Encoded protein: CASRATLYEQYF.

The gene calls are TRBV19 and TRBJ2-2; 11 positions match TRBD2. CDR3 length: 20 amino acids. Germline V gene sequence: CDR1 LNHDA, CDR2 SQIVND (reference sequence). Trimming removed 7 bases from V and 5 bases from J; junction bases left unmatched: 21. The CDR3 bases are TGTGCCAGTAAAAGAGTTGTGAGGACTAGCGGGCAGAAGGGGACCGGGGAGCTGTTTTTT. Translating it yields CASKRVVRTSGQKGTGELFF.

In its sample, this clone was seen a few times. Here the CDR3 reads CAWKNTGELFF. The DNA for the CDR3 is TGTGCCTGGAAGAACACCGGGGAGCTGTTTTTT. V is TRBV30 and J is TRBJ2-2; D remains unclear. CDR1 is GTSNPN, CDR2 SVGIG, per germline (reference sequence). The germline V and J ends were trimmed by 4 bases and 1 base, with 1 base remaining between them. The CDR3 is 11 residues long.

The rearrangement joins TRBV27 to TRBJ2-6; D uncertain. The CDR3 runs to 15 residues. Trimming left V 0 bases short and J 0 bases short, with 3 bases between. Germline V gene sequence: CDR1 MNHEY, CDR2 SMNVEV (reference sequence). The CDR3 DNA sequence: TGTGCCAGCAGTTTATCCCCCTCTGGGGCCAACGTCCTGACTTTC. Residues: CASSLSPSGANVLTF.

For the CDR3, the DNA is TGTGCCAGCAGCTTTCTAGCGACCTACAATGAGCAGTTCTTC. Amino acid sequence: CASSFLATYNEQFF. The chain has TRBV7-2 and TRBJ2-1; D is perhaps TRBD2 (6 bases). This CDR3 region has 14 residues. V lost 3 bases and J 2 bases, leaving 8 bases between the germline ends. The germline gives CDR1 SGHTA, CDR2 FQGNSA.

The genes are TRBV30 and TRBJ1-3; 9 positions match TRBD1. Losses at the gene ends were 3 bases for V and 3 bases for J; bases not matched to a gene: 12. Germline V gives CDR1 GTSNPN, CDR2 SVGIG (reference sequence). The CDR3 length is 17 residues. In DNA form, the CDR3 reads TGTGCCTGGAGCCCGGGACAGGGCCCGGGAGGTGGAAACACCATATATTTT. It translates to CAWSPGQGPGGGNTIYF.

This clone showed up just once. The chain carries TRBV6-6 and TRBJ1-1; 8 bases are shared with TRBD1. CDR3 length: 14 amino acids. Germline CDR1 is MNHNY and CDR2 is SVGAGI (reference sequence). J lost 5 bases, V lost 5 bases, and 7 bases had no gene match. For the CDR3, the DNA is TGTGCCAGCAGTCGACGGACAGGGCCGACTGAAGCTTTCTTT. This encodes CASSRRTGPTEAFF.

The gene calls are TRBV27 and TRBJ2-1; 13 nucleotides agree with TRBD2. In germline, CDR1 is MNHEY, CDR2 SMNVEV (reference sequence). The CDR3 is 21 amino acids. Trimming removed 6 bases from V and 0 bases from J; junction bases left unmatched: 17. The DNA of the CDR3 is TGTGCCAGCAGCCGTCTCGACCTACTAGCGGGAGGGAAAAGCTCCTACAATGAGCAGTTCTTC. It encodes CASSRLDLLAGGKSSYNEQFF.

The CDR3 spells CASSLPDAEAFF. In DNA form, the CDR3 reads TGCGCCAGCAGCTTGCCAGACGCTGAAGCTTTCTTT. This chain joins TRBV5-1 and TRBJ1-1; D not resolved. V was trimmed by 1 base and J by 6 bases, leaving 7 bases between them. The CDR3 extends over 12 amino acids. Germline CDR1 SGHRS, CDR2 YFSETQ.

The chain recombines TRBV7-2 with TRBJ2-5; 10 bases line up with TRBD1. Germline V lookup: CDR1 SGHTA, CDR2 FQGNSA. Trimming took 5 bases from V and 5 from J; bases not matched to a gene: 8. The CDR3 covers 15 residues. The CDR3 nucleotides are TGTGCCAGCAGCATCCGGACAGGGGGGGAGGAGACCCAGTACTTC. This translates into CASSIRTGGEETQYF.

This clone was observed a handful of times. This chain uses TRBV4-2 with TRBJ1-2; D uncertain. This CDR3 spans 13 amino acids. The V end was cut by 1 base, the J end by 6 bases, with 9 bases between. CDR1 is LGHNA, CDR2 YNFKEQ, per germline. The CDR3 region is CASSQAQSDGYTF. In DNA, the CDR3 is TGTGCCAGCAGCCAAGCCCAGTCGGATGGCTACACCTTC.

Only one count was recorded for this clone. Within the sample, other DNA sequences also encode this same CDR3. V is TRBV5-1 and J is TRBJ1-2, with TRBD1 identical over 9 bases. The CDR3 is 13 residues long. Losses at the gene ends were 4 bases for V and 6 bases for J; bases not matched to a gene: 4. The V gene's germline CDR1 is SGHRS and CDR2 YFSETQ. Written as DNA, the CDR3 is TGCGCCAGCAGCCCGGGACAGGGCCATGGCTACACCTTC. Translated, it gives CASSPGQGHGYTF.